This T cell receptor (beta chain) was sequenced for a study of blood T cell repertoires in COVID-19. Study at large: The study drew acute and convalescent COVID-19 samples from the United States, Italy and Spain. PBMCs, B-cell-depleted T cells, or T cells were the source of the cDNA or gDNA that made up the material.

The germline V gene has CDR1 SGHAT and CDR2 FQNNGV. CDR3 length equals 15 residues. Trimming at V came to 5 bases and at J to 3 bases, leaving 7 bases not matched to a gene. As handled by the study authors: Quantification of nucleated cells was approximated via reference gene primer amplification. Produced via immunoSEQ multiplex PCR; TCRdb's table is partial and in-frame only. The V and J calls and clone size come from that table; D and trimming were worked out from the DNA. The sample has 80,000 to 90,000 clones; around 85% are singletons. The sequenced sample consisted of peripheral blood. This clonotype originated in a woman aged 70-85 years with acute or convalescent COVID-19. J is TRBJ2-3 and V is TRBV11-2; the match to TRBD2 covers 8 bases. This CDR3 is CASSLTGGATDTQYF. The CDR3 DNA sequence: TGTGCCAGCAGCCTGACCGGGGGGGCGACAGATACGCAGTATTTT. Looking up the rest from reference TRBV11-2 and TRBJ2-3 gives the full variable domain: EAGVAQSPRYKIIEKRQSVAFWCNPISGHATLYWYQQILGQGPKLLIQFQNNGVVDDSQLPKDRFSAERLKGVDSTLKIQPAKLEDSAVYLCASSLTGGATDTQYFGPGTRLTVL.